Listed below are T cell receptor beta chains from one sample, sequenced in a study of cytomegalovirus exposure and HLA in healthy donors. The data were produced by immunoSEQ multiplex PCR, yet TCRdb's version contains in-frame clones alone and is incomplete. This sample has under 150,000 clones, with roughly 79% found just once. The sample comprised PBMCs. These receptors were obtained from a woman aged 45 to 65 in good health and CMV-seronegative. CDR3s include the opening cysteine and the closing phenylalanine or tryptophan. The size field is filled for only some rows; it gives once, few, many or a size class.

size: NA
V: TRBV12-1
J: TRBJ2-1
CDR3: CASSFAPGRNSYNEQFF

size: NA
V: TRBV2
J: TRBJ2-5
CDR3: CASSLNGGTGAETQYF

size: NA
V: TRBV10-3
J: TRBJ1-2
CDR3: CAITQGDRTSNYGYTF

size: few
V: TRBV19
J: TRBJ2-5
CDR3: CASIGQNQETQYF

size: NA
V: TRBV19
J: TRBJ2-3
CDR3: CAPKAGTAASNLADTQYF

size: NA
V: TRBV9
J: TRBJ2-6
CDR3: CASSLTGSGANVLTF

size: NA
V: TRBV19
J: TRBJ1-4
CDR3: CASSPGGQVNEKLFF

size: NA
V: TRBV11-2
J: TRBJ1-1
CDR3: CASSSGHGLAEAFF

size: NA
V: TRBV19
J: TRBJ2-5
CDR3: CASSIRSGWQETQYF

size: few
V: TRBV29-1
J: TRBJ1-1
CDR3: CSVDGTQGTEAFF

size: NA
V: TRBV6-6
J: TRBJ1-1
CDR3: CASSPQGSCEAFF

size: NA
V: TRBV19
J: TRBJ1-5
CDR3: CASRTQPGQGNQPQHF

size: NA
V: TRBV5-6
J: TRBJ1-2
CDR3: CASSLEAGIGHGYTF

size: few
V: TRBV11-3
J: TRBJ1-1
CDR3: CASSLQGATEAFF

size: NA
V: TRBV19
J: TRBJ2-3
CDR3: CASSPRDRATDTQYF

size: NA
V: TRBV7-9
J: TRBJ1-2
CDR3: CASSLAPANYGYTF